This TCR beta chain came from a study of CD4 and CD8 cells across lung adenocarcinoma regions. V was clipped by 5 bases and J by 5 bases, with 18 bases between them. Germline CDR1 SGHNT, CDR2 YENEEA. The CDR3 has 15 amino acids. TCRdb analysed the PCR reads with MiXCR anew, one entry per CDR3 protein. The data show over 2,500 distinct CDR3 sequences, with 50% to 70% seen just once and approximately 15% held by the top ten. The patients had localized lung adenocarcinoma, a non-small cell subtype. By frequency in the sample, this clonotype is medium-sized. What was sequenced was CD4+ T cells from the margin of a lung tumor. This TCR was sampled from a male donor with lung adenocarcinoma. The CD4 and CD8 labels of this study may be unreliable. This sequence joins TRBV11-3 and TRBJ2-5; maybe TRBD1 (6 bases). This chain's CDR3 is CASSLTTGTGETQYF. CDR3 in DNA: TGTGCCAGCAGCCTGACGACAGGAACGGGGGAGACCCAGTACTTC.